Listed below are T cell receptor beta chains from one sample, sequenced in a study of blood T cell repertoires in COVID-19. Only in-frame clones appear in the TCRdb table, and some are missing; sequencing was by immunoSEQ multiplex PCR. The data contain some 290,000 clones, 75% to 90% of them singletons. Material: peripheral blood. These receptors all stem from a woman aged 30 to 39 with COVID-19, enrolled during active disease. Both conserved end residues are part of each CDR3. Each record gives: V gene, J gene, D gene, clone size, CDR3 DNA, CDR3 protein. The D gene is left open where the match is weak. Where a row states a size, it is once, few, many or the class of an expanded clone; other rows omit it.

V: TRBV6-2/TRBV6-3
J: TRBJ2-7
D: .
size: .
DNA: TGTGCCAGCAGTTACACCCCTCCGGGGGAGCAGTACTTC
CDR3: CASSYTPPGEQYF

V: TRBV28
J: TRBJ1-5
D: TRBD1
size: .
DNA: TGTGCCAGCAGGGGTGAGAGTCAGGGGGATCAGCCCCAGCATTTT
CDR3: CASRGESQGDQPQHF

V: TRBV9
J: TRBJ2-7
D: TRBD1
size: .
DNA: TGTGCCAGCAGCGTAGAGCGGACAGGGGGCAGACTAGCGGCCTACGAGCAGTACTTC
CDR3: CASSVERTGGRLAAYEQYF

V: TRBV6-2/TRBV6-3
J: TRBJ1-1
D: .
size: .
DNA: TGTGCCAGCAGTTACCCGGGCCCGGGGACTGAAGCTTTCTTT
CDR3: CASSYPGPGTEAFF

V: TRBV30
J: TRBJ1-1
D: .
size: .
DNA: TGTGCCTGGAGGCAGGGGAGTGAAGCTTTCTTT
CDR3: CAWRQGSEAFF

V: TRBV7-9
J: TRBJ1-2
D: .
size: .
DNA: TGTGCCAGCAGCTTAGGGGAGGGATTCTATGGCTACACCTTC
CDR3: CASSLGEGFYGYTF

V: TRBV10-1
J: TRBJ2-1
D: TRBD2
size: .
DNA: TGCGCCAGCAGTGGGAGCCGGGAGGGCCAGCAGTTCTTC
CDR3: CASSGSREGQQFF

V: TRBV29-1
J: TRBJ2-3
D: TRBD2
size: .
DNA: TGCAGCGTTCGACTAGCGGGAGTGTTAGCAGATACGCAGTATTTT
CDR3: CSVRLAGVLADTQYF

V: TRBV5-8
J: TRBJ1-5
D: .
size: .
DNA: TGTGCCAGCACAACCACGTTCTTAACGGATCAGCCCCAGCATTTT
CDR3: CASTTTFLTDQPQHF

V: TRBV18
J: TRBJ1-1
D: .
size: .
DNA: TGTGCCAGCTCACCGGGACAGAACACTGAAGCTTTCTTT
CDR3: CASSPGQNTEAFF

V: TRBV19
J: TRBJ1-5
D: .
size: once
DNA: TGTGCCAGTAAAACAGGGAATCAGCCCCAGCATTTT
CDR3: CASKTGNQPQHF

V: TRBV14
J: TRBJ1-3
D: .
size: .
DNA: TGTGCCAGCAGCCAAGATCCAGGCCCCGGAAACACCATATATTTT
CDR3: CASSQDPGPGNTIYF

V: TRBV23-1
J: TRBJ2-1
D: .
size: .
DNA: TGCGCCAGCAGCCGTCCGCCAGGCGTCCGAGTCGTGGAGCAGTTCTTC
CDR3: CASSRPPGVRVVEQFF

V: TRBV11-3
J: TRBJ1-4
D: .
size: .
DNA: TGTGCCAGCAGCTTAGAAAATTTTGAGGTAAAAACGACTAATGAAAAACTGTTTTTT
CDR3: CASSLENFEVKTTNEKLFF

V: TRBV24-1
J: TRBJ2-3
D: TRBD1
size: .
DNA: TGTGCCACCAGCTTCGCGGACAGGGGTACGCAGTATTTT
CDR3: CATSFADRGTQYF

V: TRBV5-3
J: TRBJ1-4
D: .
size: .
DNA: TGTGCCAGAAGCTGGCCTGCAACTAATGAAAAACTGTTTTTT
CDR3: CARSWPATNEKLFF

V: TRBV9
J: TRBJ1-6
D: TRBD1
size: .
DNA: TGTGCCAGCAGCACCCAGACAGGGGGCAATTCACCCCTCCACTTT
CDR3: CASSTQTGGNSPLHF

V: TRBV5-1
J: TRBJ2-7
D: TRBD1
size: once
DNA: TGCGCCAGCAGCTCCGAACCGGGACAGGCGACCTACGAGCAGTACTTC
CDR3: CASSSEPGQATYEQYF

V: TRBV28
J: TRBJ2-7
D: TRBD2
size: .
DNA: TGTGCCTTAACCCCCCTAGGACTAGCGGGAGCAACGGTTGAGAACGAGCAGTACTTC
CDR3: CALTPLGLAGATVENEQYF

V: TRBV2
J: TRBJ2-1
D: .
size: .
DNA: TGTGCCAGCAGTGTTCTAATCGAGCAGTTCTTC
CDR3: CASSVLIEQFF

V: TRBV20-1
J: TRBJ2-1
D: TRBD2
size: .
DNA: TGCAGTGCTAGTCGCGCGGGAGGGTATTACAATGAGCAGTTCTTC
CDR3: CSASRAGGYYNEQFF

V: TRBV5-1
J: TRBJ1-5
D: TRBD1
size: .
DNA: TGCGCCAGCAGCCCGACAGGGAATCAGCCCCAGCATTTT
CDR3: CASSPTGNQPQHF

V: TRBV7-2
J: TRBJ1-4
D: TRBD1
size: .
DNA: TGTGCCAGCAGCTTAGTAAACAGGGGTGCTAATGAAAAACTGTTTTTT
CDR3: CASSLVNRGANEKLFF

V: TRBV2
J: TRBJ2-1
D: .
size: once
DNA: TGTGCCAGCAGATATGAATCAGGGGCCAGCGCCGGCGAAGCCTCCAATGAGCAGTTCTTC
CDR3: CASRYESGASAGEASNEQFF

V: TRBV30
J: TRBJ2-1
D: TRBD2
size: .
DNA: TGTGCCTGGAGACTAGCGGGAGCACGTGAGCAGTTCTTC
CDR3: CAWRLAGAREQFF

V: TRBV30
J: TRBJ2-7
D: TRBD2
size: .
DNA: TGTGCCTGGAGTCCCGGGAGGGAAGACGAGCAGTACTTC
CDR3: CAWSPGREDEQYF

V: TRBV7-9
J: TRBJ2-7
D: TRBD1
size: few
DNA: TGTGCCAGCAGCTCGACAGGGGTGGGCGAGCAGTACTTC
CDR3: CASSSTGVGEQYF

V: TRBV5-1
J: TRBJ2-7
D: TRBD2
size: .
DNA: TGCGCCAGCAGCTCGCATCAGCTAGCGGGAGATCTCTACGAGCAGTACTTC
CDR3: CASSSHQLAGDLYEQYF

V: TRBV5-1
J: TRBJ1-1
D: .
size: once
DNA: TGCGCCAGCGCTTCCCAGGGGAGTGGCACTGAAGCTTTCTTT
CDR3: CASASQGSGTEAFF

V: TRBV7-2
J: TRBJ2-2
D: .
size: .
DNA: TGTGCCAGCAGCGCCACTCTTATGAACACCGGGGAGCTGTTTTTT
CDR3: CASSATLMNTGELFF

V: TRBV5-1
J: TRBJ1-4
D: .
size: .
DNA: TGCGCCAGCCGCCTTAGTCGGTCCTTAGATGCAACTAATGAAAAACTGTTTTTT
CDR3: CASRLSRSLDATNEKLFF

V: TRBV10-3
J: TRBJ2-6
D: .
size: .
DNA: TGTGCCATCAGTGAGTCGTTCAGGCAGGGGGCCAACGTCCTGACTTTC
CDR3: CAISESFRQGANVLTF

V: TRBV6-5
J: TRBJ2-1
D: TRBD2
size: .
DNA: TGTGCCAGCAGCCTTAGCGGGAGTGTAGGTGAGCAGTTCTTC
CDR3: CASSLSGSVGEQFF

V: TRBV5-4
J: TRBJ1-3
D: TRBD1
size: .
DNA: TGTGCCAGCAGCAGAGGGACAGGGGGTGACTCTGGAAACACCATATATTTT
CDR3: CASSRGTGGDSGNTIYF

V: TRBV6-2/TRBV6-3
J: TRBJ1-5
D: TRBD1
size: .
DNA: TGTGCCAGCAGTTATGGGATGGACAGGGAGGATCAGCCCCAGCATTTT
CDR3: CASSYGMDREDQPQHF

V: TRBV6-5
J: TRBJ1-1
D: TRBD1
size: .
DNA: TGTGCCAGCAGTTACTCGAGAGACAGGGTGAACACTGAAGCTTTCTTT
CDR3: CASSYSRDRVNTEAFF

V: TRBV30
J: TRBJ2-3
D: .
size: .
DNA: TGTGCCTGGAGTGTGGGGCAGGGAAACTCAGATACGCAGTATTTT
CDR3: CAWSVGQGNSDTQYF

V: TRBV3-1/TRBV3-2
J: TRBJ2-3
D: .
size: .
DNA: TGTGCCAGCAGCCAAGATGGGGGGGGCGTAGGCACAGATACGCAGTATTTT
CDR3: CASSQDGGGVGTDTQYF

V: TRBV2
J: TRBJ1-3
D: .
size: .
DNA: TGTGCCAGCAAAGTTAGTCCTGTAAATGGTGGAAACACCATATATTTT
CDR3: CASKVSPVNGGNTIYF

V: TRBV3-1/TRBV3-2
J: TRBJ1-1
D: TRBD1
size: .
DNA: TGTGCCAGCAGCCAAGGGACAGGGTTGGGCACTGAAGCTTTCTTT
CDR3: CASSQGTGLGTEAFF

V: TRBV12-3/TRBV12-4
J: TRBJ2-7
D: TRBD2
size: .
DNA: TGTGCCAGCAAAATAGCGGGAAGAAACGAGCAGTACTTC
CDR3: CASKIAGRNEQYF

V: TRBV9
J: TRBJ1-1
D: .
size: .
DNA: TGTGCCAGCAGCGCGACCAGGGGTAACACTGAAGCTTTCTTT
CDR3: CASSATRGNTEAFF

V: TRBV28
J: TRBJ1-1
D: .
size: .
DNA: TGTGCCAGCACAACTTCGGCGGGGGCCACTGAAGCTTTCTTT
CDR3: CASTTSAGATEAFF

V: TRBV18
J: TRBJ2-7
D: .
size: .
DNA: TGTGCCAGCTCACCTTTTCGGAGTGGGGAGCAGTACTTC
CDR3: CASSPFRSGEQYF

V: TRBV27
J: TRBJ1-3
D: .
size: .
DNA: TGTGCCAGCAGTTTACGGGGGGCTGGTGGAAACACCATATATTTT
CDR3: CASSLRGAGGNTIYF